These 2 T cell receptor beta chains were all obtained from the same sample, sequenced in a study of cytotoxic CD8 clonotypes in ibrutinib-treated CLL. Assay: immunoSEQ multiplex PCR; the TCRdb copy retains only in-frame clones and omits some. Of roughly 160,000 clones in the sample, under 85% are singletons; the top ten hold 3.5% to 5.5%. The specimen was PBMCs, collected after 24 months of ibrutinib treatment. The receptor source for this set is a human donor with chronic lymphocytic leukemia.

J is TRBJ2-7 and V is TRBV21-1; the DNA was not compared with TRBD2, the D call given in the table. TRBV21-1 is a pseudogene segment. The CDR3 is 14 residues long. This CDR3 is CASSKEALSYEQYF. DNA for the CDR3: TGTGCCAGCAGCAAAGAGGCACTATCCTACGAGCAGTACTTC.

This chain joins TRBV11-3 and TRBJ1-3, with no clear D. This CDR3 has 13 residues. V shed 4 bases and J shed 4 bases, with 8 bases lying between them. The germline CDR1 and CDR2 sequences are SGHNT and YENEEA. CDR3 sequence reads: CASSSTWGNTIYF. CDR3 DNA sequence: TGTGCCAGCAGCTCCACGTGGGGAAACACCATATATTTT.